The 8 T cell receptor delta chains given below trace back to one sample, sequenced in a study of gamma-delta T cells after stem cell transplantation listed by TCRdb under 2016. The method behind the library was RT-PCR. Sequencing was performed on an Illumina MiSeq. The public reads were reprocessed by TCRdb using CATT, and rows of matching DNA were later combined. The sample has approximately 6,200 delta-chain clones on record, approximately 1.8% of them singletons. 15% to 20% of the sample belongs to the ten largest clones. The sequencing input was gamma-delta T cells. These receptor sequences come from a human donor. It is not recorded whose cells these are; they may come from a transplant donor.

This clone was seen a handful of times. The translation of this DNA and the TCRdb protein of a much larger clone differ at residue 5, probably owing to a read error; the protein shown here is translated from the DNA. The chain links TRDV2 to TRDJ1; the D gene is possibly TRDD3 (5 bases). The CDR3 runs 17 residues. V gave up 3 bases and J gave up 2 bases, with 21 bases separating them. CDR1 GEAIGNYY and CDR2 EKD come from the germline V gene. CDR3: CACDPLGNVLATDKLIF. CDR3 coding DNA: TGTGCCTGTGACCCCCTAGGGAACGTACTGGCTACCGATAAACTCATCTTT.

On this clone: The mismatch at residue 14 between this DNA's translation and the TCRdb protein of a much larger clone likely reflects a read error; the protein shown is translated from the DNA. The rearrangement links TRDV2 to TRDJ1; the match to TRDD3 covers 13 bases. Trimming removed 0 bases from V and 3 bases from J; junction bases left unmatched: 12. From germline, CDR1 is GEAIGNYY and CDR2 EKD. This CDR3 has 19 amino acids. The chain's CDR3 is CACDTVSTGGYVEADKLIF. The CDR3 DNA reads as TGTGCCTGTGACACCGTTTCTACTGGGGGATACGTAGAGGCCGATAAACTCATCTTT.

To note about this clone: Since a far larger clone is one base different, this is likely a read error. This same CDR3 is encoded by further DNA sequences in the sample. The rearrangement joins TRDV2 to TRDJ1, with D perhaps matching TRDD3 (5 bases). The germline CDR1 and CDR2 sequences are GEAIGNYY and EKD. V was shortened by 0 bases and J by 8 bases, with 42 bases between the two germline ends. The CDR3 totals 23 residues. Here the CDR3 reads CACDTVELSRNGVTKAPSAKLIF. In nucleotides, the CDR3 is TGTGCCTGTGACACCGTAGAACTAAGTCGGAATGGGGTAACGAAGGCGCCGTCGGCGAAACTCATCTTT.

In regard to this clone: TCRdb has a much larger clone's protein, which differs at residue 15 from the translation of this DNA, likely because of a read error; what is shown is the protein translated from the DNA. V is TRDV2 and J is TRDJ1, with 13 bases identical to TRDD3. CDR1 is GEAIGNYY, CDR2 EKD, per germline. The CDR3 sequence is 17 residues long. As DNA, the CDR3 is TGTGCCTGTGACGCTGTACTGGGGGATACGTCGAGCGATAAACCCATCTTT. This translates into CACDAVLGDTSSDKPIF.

There are a few counts of this clone. A read error is the likely source, as a far larger clone sits one nucleotide away. Distinct nucleotide sequences in the sample also encode this CDR3. Here the CDR3 DNA reads TGTGCCTGTGACACGGTTCTTGACTCCTGGGACACCCGACAGATGTTTTTC. The encoded protein is CACDTVLDSWDTRQMFF. This chain links TRDV2 with TRDJ3; no firm D call. Germline assignment: CDR1 GEAIGNYY and CDR2 EKD. Deletions cut 1 base from V and 0 bases from J, with 9 bases between. This CDR3 has 17 amino acids.

Comment on this clone: The protein given by TCRdb reflects a much larger clone and differs at residue 5 from this DNA's translation, likely from a read error; the protein shown is the DNA's translation. The chain links TRDV2 to TRDJ2, with a possible D match to TRDD3 (6 bases). The germline V and J ends were trimmed by 3 bases and 0 bases, with 10 bases remaining between them. This CDR3 is built from 15 residues. Germline V gene lookup returns CDR1 GEAIGNYY and CDR2 EKD. The CDR3 nucleotides read TGTGCCTGTGACTCACTGGGCTCTTTGACAGCACAACTCTTCTTT. Translated: CACDSLGSLTAQLFF.

About this clone itself: A far larger clone is a single base away, which makes a read error likely. This sample also contains other DNA sequences that code for the same CDR3. The chain has TRDV2 and TRDJ1; perhaps TRDD3 as D (6 bases). CDR3 length: 16 amino acids. Germline V lookup: CDR1 GEAIGNYY, CDR2 EKD. The CDR3 reads CACDLLGDRGTDKLIF. In DNA form, the CDR3 reads TGTGCCTGTGACTTACTGGGAGATAGGGGGACCGATAAACTCATATTT.

Sample share makes this clone medium-sized (0.01 to 0.1%). The rearrangement joins TRDV2 to TRDJ3; D remains unclear. The CDR3 is 17 amino acids. The ends were cut back, 1 base at V and 0 bases at J, with 9 bases in the middle. Germline V gene lookup returns CDR1 GEAIGNYY and CDR2 EKD. CDR3 residues: CACDTTESSWDTRQMFF. DNA for the CDR3: TGTGCCTGTGACACGACCGAGAGCTCCTGGGACACCCGACAGATGTTTTTC.